These 21 T cell receptor beta chains share one sample of origin, sequenced in a study of blood T cell repertoires in COVID-19. The repertoire was sequenced with immunoSEQ multiplex PCR; TCRdb's copy has only in-frame clones and lacks some. Altogether nearly 200,000 clones are present, 70% to 85% being singletons, with the ten largest covering 6.5% to 8.5%. Sequencing input: peripheral blood. The receptors here all came from a human donor with acute or convalescent COVID-19. The donor label of this sample is uncertain.

This chain joins TRBV7-7 and TRBJ2-3; 9 nucleotides line up with TRBD2. The CDR3 has 15 residues. With 1 base clipped from V and 2 bases from J, the junction kept 1 base outside the gene matches. The germline V gene has CDR1 SSHAT and CDR2 FNYEAQ (reference sequence). CDR3 in amino acids: CASSLGLADTDTQYF. CDR3 in DNA: TGTGCCAGCAGCTTAGGACTAGCGGACACAGATACGCAGTATTTT. The full variable domain, rest sourced from reference TRBV7-7 and TRBJ2-3, is GAGVSQSPRYKVTKRGQDVTLRCDPISSHATLYWYQQALGQGPEFLTYFNYEAQPDKSGLPSDRFSAERPEGSISTLTIQRTEQRDSAMYRCASSLGLADTDTQYFGPGTRLTVL.

V usage is TRBV12-5 and J usage is TRBJ2-7; the match to TRBD1 covers 9 bases. The CDR3 loop spans 14 amino acids. The J segment lost 1 base and the V segment lost 5 bases, leaving 3 bases of the junction unmatched. The germline V gene encodes CDR1 LGHNT and CDR2 FRNRAP. The CDR3 loop reads CASGAGTGSYEQYF. The CDR3 DNA sequence: TGTGCTAGTGGTGCCGGGACAGGGTCCTACGAGCAGTACTTC.

The CDR3 nucleotides read TGTGCCAGTAGGGACAGTCCCGGAGCCAATCAGCCCCAGCATTTT. Its protein product is CASRDSPGANQPQHF. The chain uses TRBV19 and TRBJ1-5, with D perhaps matching TRBD1 (6 bases). Per germline, CDR1 LNHDA and CDR2 SQIVND (reference sequence). V dropped 6 bases and J dropped 3 bases, with 15 bases sitting between them. CDR3 size: 15 residues.

The gene calls are TRBV5-6 and TRBJ1-5; D unclear. This CDR3 region has 17 residues. Germline-derived CDR1 and CDR2 are SGHDT and YYEEEE. Trimming removed 3 bases from V and 2 bases from J, with 18 bases in between. In DNA, the CDR3 is TGTGCCAGCAGCTCTGCTCGCGTCGGGGTAGGCAATCAGCCCCAGCATTTT. The encoded protein is CASSSARVGVGNQPQHF.

This clone was observed a few times. The chain has TRBV5-6 and TRBJ1-4; 8 nucleotides line up with TRBD1. This CDR3 region has 16 residues. V was clipped by 2 bases and J by 5 bases; unmatched bases: 8. Germline V gene lookup returns CDR1 SGHDT and CDR2 YYEEEE. The chain's CDR3 is CASSFGLTGENEKLFF. CDR3 nucleotides: TGTGCCAGCAGCTTCGGGCTGACAGGGGAAAATGAAAAACTGTTTTTT. Looking up the rest from reference TRBV5-6 and TRBJ1-4 gives the full variable domain: DAGVTQSPTHLIKTRGQQVTLRCSPKSGHDTVSWYQQALGQGPQFIFQYYEEEERQRGNFPDRFSGHQFPNYSSELNVNALLLGDSALYLCASSFGLTGENEKLFFGSGTQLSVL.

V usage is TRBV5-1 and J usage is TRBJ2-7; 7 nucleotides line up with TRBD2. With V trimmed by 4 bases and J by 4 bases, 11 bases remained unmatched. The V gene's germline CDR1 is SGHRS and CDR2 YFSETQ. This CDR3 has 15 amino acids. The CDR3 protein is CASSQGGGSGYEQYF. The CDR3, as DNA: TGCGCCAGCAGCCAAGGAGGCGGGAGCGGTTACGAGCAGTACTTC.

The V and J genes are TRBV19 and TRBJ2-5; 7 nucleotides align to TRBD2. J was trimmed by 7 bases and V by 4 bases; bases with no gene match: 9. In germline, CDR1 is LNHDA, CDR2 SQIVND (reference sequence). The CDR3 is 14 residues long. The CDR3 DNA sequence: TGTGCCAGTAGTAGGGAGGGACCCGGTCGGACCCAGTACTTC. Its translation is CASSREGPGRTQYF.

CDR3 residues: CASSGGGYSNQPQHF. The DNA of the CDR3 is TGTGCCAGTAGCGGTGGCGGGTATAGCAATCAGCCCCAGCATTTT. The chain recombines TRBV19 with TRBJ1-5, with unresolved D. The CDR3 covers 15 residues. Trimming pared 6 bases from V and 0 bases from J, leaving 12 bases between. In germline, CDR1 is LNHDA, CDR2 SQIVND (reference sequence). The whole variable domain, remainder taken from reference TRBV19 and TRBJ1-5, is DGGITQSPKYLFRKEGQNVTLSCEQNLNHDAMYWYRQDPGQGLRLIYYSQIVNDFQKGDIAEGYSVSREKKESFPLTVTSAQKNPTAFYLCASSGGGYSNQPQHFGDGTRLSIL.

The chain employs TRBV5-1 and TRBJ2-5; the match to TRBD2 covers 8 bases. V was pared by 2 bases and J by 4 bases, with 7 bases of the junction left unmatched. The CDR3 consists of 15 residues. Germline CDR1 is SGHRS and CDR2 is YFSETQ. The CDR3 DNA reads as TGCGCCAGCAGCTTTTGGAGCGGGAGAGGAGAGACCCAGTACTTC. Its translation is CASSFWSGRGETQYF.

V gene TRBV3-1 (or the pseudogene TRBV3-2) combines with J gene TRBJ2-7; maybe TRBD1 (5 bases). The V gene lost 1 base and the J gene lost 12 bases, with 10 bases spanning the gap. CDR1 LGHDT and CDR2 YNNKEL come from the germline V gene (reference sequence). This CDR3 spans 11 amino acids. This CDR3 is CASSQGQIWYF. The CDR3 DNA follows: TGTGCCAGCAGCCAAGGACAGATTTGGTACTTC.

The CDR3 sequence: CASSRGNEKLFF. The CDR3 nucleotides are TGTGCCAGTAGTAGAGGAAATGAAAAACTGTTTTTT. The V and J genes are TRBV19 and TRBJ1-4; no reliable D call. This CDR3 comprises 12 residues. Looked up from germline, CDR1 is LNHDA and CDR2 is SQIVND (reference sequence). With 4 bases removed from V and 5 bases from J, the gap between germline ends came to 5 bases. Combining the CDR3 with reference TRBV19 and TRBJ1-4 gives the whole variable domain DGGITQSPKYLFRKEGQNVTLSCEQNLNHDAMYWYRQDPGQGLRLIYYSQIVNDFQKGDIAEGYSVSREKKESFPLTVTSAQKNPTAFYLCASSRGNEKLFFGSGTQLSVL.

V is TRBV18 and J is TRBJ2-1; TRBD1 aligns across 9 bases. After removal of 8 bases from V and 2 bases from J, the junction contained 16 bases not matched to a gene. Germline lookup yields CDR1 KGHSH and CDR2 LQKENI. The CDR3 has 18 amino acids. The CDR3 DNA reads as TGTGCCAGCACGCAACGGGACAGGGTACCCGAGGCCTACAATGAGCAGTTCTTC. Translation: CASTQRDRVPEAYNEQFF. Full variable domain (missing parts from reference TRBV18 and TRBJ2-1): NAGVMQNPRHLVRRRGQEARLRCSPMKGHSHVYWYRQLPEEGLKFMVYLQKENIIDESGMPKERFSAEFPKEGPSILRIQQVVRGDSAAYFCASTQRDRVPEAYNEQFFGPGTRLTVL.

This clone was seen only a few times. The rearrangement uses TRBV29-1 and TRBJ1-1; 9 bases match TRBD1. With 4 bases clipped from V and 1 base from J, the junction kept 7 bases outside the gene matches. This CDR3 region has 15 residues. Germline V CDR1 and CDR2: SQVTM, ANQGSEA. CDR3 DNA: TGCAGCGTTGCGGGACAGGGAGGATGGAACACTGAAGCTTTCTTT. It is translated as CSVAGQGGWNTEAFF.

V is TRBV6-5 and J is TRBJ1-2; 8 bases are a match to TRBD1. The CDR3 covers 15 residues. With V trimmed by 5 bases and J by 1 base, 6 bases remained unmatched. Germline CDR1 and CDR2: MNHEY and SVGAGI. The CDR3 sequence: CASSPTGGRNYGYTF. CDR3 bases: TGTGCCAGCAGTCCAACAGGGGGGCGTAACTATGGCTACACCTTC.

The chain recombines TRBV2 with TRBJ1-2; D may be TRBD1 (6 bases). Trimming cost V 6 bases and J 2 bases, with 13 bases left between them. Looked up from germline, CDR1 is SNHLY and CDR2 is FYNNEI. The CDR3 is 14 residues long. CDR3 coding DNA: TGTGCCAGCAGCAGGGGCAGGAACAACTATGGCTACACCTTC. Translating it yields CASSRGRNNYGYTF.

The sample holds one count of this clone. The chain links TRBV5-4 to TRBJ1-1, with D unresolved. Germline V lookup: CDR1 SGHNT, CDR2 YYREEE (reference sequence). V lost 4 bases to trimming and J lost 0 bases, with 7 bases between them. This CDR3 contains 13 residues. Here the CDR3 DNA reads TGTGCCAGCAGCCCCGACTTGAACACTGAAGCTTTCTTT. Translated: CASSPDLNTEAFF.

This clone was detected only once. In DNA, the CDR3 is TGTGCCAGTAGTACCCGGACTAGCGGGAGGATAGTTGGCAATGAGCAGTTCTTC. This translates into CASSTRTSGRIVGNEQFF. The gene calls are TRBV19 and TRBJ2-1, with TRBD2 matching 14 bases. J gave up 6 bases and V 4 bases, and 11 bases lay outside the gene matches. The length of the CDR3 is 18 residues. Germline V gives CDR1 LNHDA, CDR2 SQIVND (reference sequence).

The genes are TRBV30 and TRBJ2-7; 9 nucleotides align to TRBD1. The CDR3 length is 13 residues. Losses at the gene ends were 8 bases for V and 2 bases for J; bases not matched to a gene: 7. CDR1 and CDR2 from the germline V gene are GTSNPN and SVGIG (reference sequence). CDR3 sequence (DNA): TGTGCCGGCCACAGGGGGCCCCCCTACGAGCAGTACTTC. Residues: CAGHRGPPYEQYF.

The CDR3 loop reads CASSPDRSSGNTIYF. CDR3 nucleotide sequence: TGTGCCAGCTCACCCGACAGGAGCTCTGGAAACACCATATATTTT. The rearrangement uses TRBV18 and TRBJ1-3; perhaps TRBD1 as D (6 bases). The CDR3 runs 15 residues. V was clipped by 3 bases and J by 0 bases, with 9 bases between them. Per germline, CDR1 KGHSH and CDR2 LQKENI.

The chain couples TRBV7-9 to TRBJ2-3, with 14 bases that match TRBD2. This CDR3 spans 15 amino acids. Trimming at V came to 5 bases and at J to 4 bases, leaving 2 bases not matched to a gene. The germline V gene has CDR1 SEHNR and CDR2 FQNEAQ (reference sequence). The CDR3 DNA is TGTGCCAGCAGCGGGACTAGCGGGAGTTCAGATACGCAGTATTTT. Protein product: CASSGTSGSSDTQYF.

The chain has TRBV7-9 and TRBJ1-1; D might be TRBD1 (6 bases). V gave up 0 bases and J gave up 1 base, with 12 bases separating them. Germline CDR1 and CDR2: SEHNR and FQNEAQ (reference sequence). CDR3 size: 16 residues. The chain's CDR3 is CASSLAPDRQNTEAFF. The CDR3 coding sequence is TGTGCCAGCAGCTTAGCGCCCGACAGGCAGAACACTGAAGCTTTCTTT.